These 4 T cell receptor beta chains came from one sample sequenced in a study of blood T cell repertoires in COVID-19 (dated by TCRdb to the early 2020s). Receptor libraries were prepared by the immunoSEQ multiplex PCR assay. TCRdb took over this immuneACCESS table, retaining in-frame rearrangements with V and J assigned. Such tables are incomplete; in checked studies, under half of the missing clones stem from an unresolved V gene, and the remainder is unexplained. Here the sample has roughly 42,000 clones; roughly 87% occur a single time. Around 4.5% of the sample lies in the top ten. The sequencing input was peripheral blood. The receptors were sampled from a man aged 55-75 years with acute or convalescent COVID-19.

The V and J genes are TRBV11-2 and TRBJ1-4; D remains unclear. The length of the CDR3 is 12 residues. The V gene lost 0 bases and the J gene lost 8 bases, with 4 bases spanning the gap. Germline V lookup: CDR1 SGHAT, CDR2 FQNNGV. CDR3 region: CASSLEIEKLFF. The CDR3 region has the DNA TGTGCCAGCAGCTTAGAAATAGAAAAACTGTTTTTT.

The genes are TRBV4-1 and TRBJ2-5; D possibly corresponds to TRBD1 (5 bases). The CDR3 has 15 residues. V gave up 0 bases and J gave up 3 bases, with 11 bases separating them. Germline assignment: CDR1 MGHRA and CDR2 YSYEKL. The CDR3 region has the DNA TGCGCCAGCAGCCAAGATTGGGGCCGGAAAGAGACCCAGTACTTC. Protein product: CASSQDWGRKETQYF.

Only a few counts were recorded for this clone. The chain couples TRBV3-1 (or the pseudogene TRBV3-2) to TRBJ1-6; a possible D gene is TRBD1 (5 bases). The CDR3 extends over 14 amino acids. Germline loops: CDR1 LGHDT, CDR2 YNNKEL (reference sequence). Between the trimmed V and J ends, which lost 1 base and 10 bases, there was a span of 11 bases. The CDR3 bases are TGTGCCAGCAGCCAAGCCCAGGGCCGGTCACCCCTCCACTTT. This codes for CASSQAQGRSPLHF.

This chain joins TRBV5-6 and TRBJ1-6; 11 nucleotides agree with TRBD1. The CDR3 runs 16 residues. Per germline, CDR1 SGHDT and CDR2 YYEEEE. The J segment lost 8 bases and the V segment lost 3 bases, leaving 7 bases of the junction unmatched. The CDR3 here is CASSSKGDRGDSPLHF. In DNA, the CDR3 is TGTGCCAGCAGCTCAAAGGGGGACAGGGGGGATTCACCCCTCCACTTT.